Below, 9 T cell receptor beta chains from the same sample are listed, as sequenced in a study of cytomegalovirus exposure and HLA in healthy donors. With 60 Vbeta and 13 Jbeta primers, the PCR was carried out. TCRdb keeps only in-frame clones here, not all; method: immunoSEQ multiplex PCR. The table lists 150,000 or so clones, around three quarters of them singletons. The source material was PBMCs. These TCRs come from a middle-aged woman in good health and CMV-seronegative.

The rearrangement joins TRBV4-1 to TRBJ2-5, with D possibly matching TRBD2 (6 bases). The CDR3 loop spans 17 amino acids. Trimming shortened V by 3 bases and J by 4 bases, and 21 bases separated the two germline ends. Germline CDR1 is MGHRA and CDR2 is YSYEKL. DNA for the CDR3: TGCGCCAGCAGCCATATTGGCTCGGGGGAATGGGGAGAGACCCAGTACTTC. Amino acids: CASSHIGSGEWGETQYF.

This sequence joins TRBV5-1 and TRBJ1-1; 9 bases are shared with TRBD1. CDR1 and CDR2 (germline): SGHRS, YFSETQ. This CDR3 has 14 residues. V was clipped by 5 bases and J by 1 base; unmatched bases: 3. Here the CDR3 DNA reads TGCGCCAGCAGACAGGGGGCAGGGAACACTGAAGCTTTCTTT. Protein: CASRQGAGNTEAFF.

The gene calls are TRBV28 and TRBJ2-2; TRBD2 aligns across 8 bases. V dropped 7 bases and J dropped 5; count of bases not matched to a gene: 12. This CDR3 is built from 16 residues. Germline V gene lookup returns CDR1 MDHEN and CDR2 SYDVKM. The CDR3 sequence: CASITSPGLGTGELFF. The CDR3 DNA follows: TGTGCCAGCATCACATCTCCGGGACTAGGGACCGGGGAGCTGTTTTTT.

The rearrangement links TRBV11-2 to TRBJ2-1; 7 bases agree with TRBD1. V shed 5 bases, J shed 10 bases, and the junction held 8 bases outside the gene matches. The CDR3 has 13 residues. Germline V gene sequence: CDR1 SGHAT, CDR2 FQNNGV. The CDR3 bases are TGTGCCAGCAGCCCTAATACAGGGGACGAGCAGTTCTTC. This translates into CASSPNTGDEQFF.

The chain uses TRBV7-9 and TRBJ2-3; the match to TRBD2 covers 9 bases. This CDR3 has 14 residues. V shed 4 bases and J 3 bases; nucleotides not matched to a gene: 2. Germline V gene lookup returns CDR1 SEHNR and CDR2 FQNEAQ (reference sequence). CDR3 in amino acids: CASSSSGATDTQYF. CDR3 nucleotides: TGTGCCAGCAGCTCTAGCGGGGCGACAGATACGCAGTATTTT.

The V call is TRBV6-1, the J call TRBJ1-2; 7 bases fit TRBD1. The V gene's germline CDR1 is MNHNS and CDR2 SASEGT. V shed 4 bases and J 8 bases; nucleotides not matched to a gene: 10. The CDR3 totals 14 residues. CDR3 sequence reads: CASSAGQPFMGYTF. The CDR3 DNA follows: TGTGCCAGCAGTGCGGGACAGCCCTTTATGGGCTACACCTTC.

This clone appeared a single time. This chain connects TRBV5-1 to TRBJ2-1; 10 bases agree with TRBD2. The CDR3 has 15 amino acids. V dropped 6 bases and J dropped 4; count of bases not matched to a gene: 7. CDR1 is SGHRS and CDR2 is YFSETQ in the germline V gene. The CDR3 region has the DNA TGCGCCAGCATCGCGGGACTAGCGACGTACAATGAGCAGTTCTTC. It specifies CASIAGLATYNEQFF.

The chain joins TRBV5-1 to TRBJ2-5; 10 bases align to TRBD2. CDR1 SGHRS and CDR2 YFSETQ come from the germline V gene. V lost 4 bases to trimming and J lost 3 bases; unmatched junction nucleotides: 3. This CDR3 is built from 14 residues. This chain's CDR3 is CASSTGLAEETQYF. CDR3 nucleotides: TGCGCCAGCAGCACCGGACTAGCGGAAGAGACCCAGTACTTC.

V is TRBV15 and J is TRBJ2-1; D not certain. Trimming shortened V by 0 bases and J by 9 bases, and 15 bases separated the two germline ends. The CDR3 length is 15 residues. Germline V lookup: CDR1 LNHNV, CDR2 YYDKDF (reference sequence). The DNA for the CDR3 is TGTGCCACCAGCAGAGAATCTACGAGGATGGCTGAGCAGTTCTTC. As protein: CATSRESTRMAEQFF.